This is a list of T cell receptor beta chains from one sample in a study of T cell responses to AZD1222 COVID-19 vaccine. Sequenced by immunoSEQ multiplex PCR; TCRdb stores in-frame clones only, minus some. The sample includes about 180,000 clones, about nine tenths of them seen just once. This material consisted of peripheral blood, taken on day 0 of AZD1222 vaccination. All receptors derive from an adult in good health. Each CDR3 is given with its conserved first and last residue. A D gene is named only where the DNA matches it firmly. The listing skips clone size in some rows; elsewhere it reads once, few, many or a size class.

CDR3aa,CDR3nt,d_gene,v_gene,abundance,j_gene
CASSSSGTKSYEQYF,TGTGCCAGCAGCTCCTCCGGGACAAAGTCCTACGAGCAGTACTTC,.,TRBV5-5,once,TRBJ2-7
CAISQQGGGDTGELFF,TGTGCCATCAGTCAACAGGGAGGCGGGGACACCGGGGAGCTGTTTTTT,.,TRBV10-3,.,TRBJ2-2
CASSYAGELFF,TGTGCCAGCAGTTACGCCGGGGAGCTGTTTTTT,.,TRBV6-2/TRBV6-3,.,TRBJ2-2
CASSLARTRSSYEQYF,TGTGCCAGCAGCTTAGCGCGGACTAGAAGCTCCTACGAGCAGTACTTC,TRBD2,TRBV7-8,.,TRBJ2-7
CASSFGTDNQPQHF,TGTGCCAGCAGTTTTGGCACAGACAATCAGCCCCAGCATTTT,.,TRBV27,.,TRBJ1-5
CASSLGRTEAFF,TGTGCCAGCAGCTTGGGCCGCACTGAAGCTTTCTTT,.,TRBV5-5,.,TRBJ1-1
CASSYGTALGQPQHF,TGTGCCAGCAGTTACGGGACCGCGTTGGGCCAGCCCCAGCATTTT,.,TRBV6-2/TRBV6-3,.,TRBJ1-5
CSVGSGGVYNEQFF,TGCAGCGTGGGGAGCGGGGGGGTTTACAATGAGCAGTTCTTC,TRBD2,TRBV29-1,.,TRBJ2-1
CASSYGSEPAAGELFF,TGTGCCAGCAGTTATGGCTCTGAACCGGCGGCCGGGGAGCTGTTTTTT,.,TRBV6-5,.,TRBJ2-2
CASSLGFRSYEQYF,TGTGCCAGCAGTTTGGGTTTCCGCTCCTACGAGCAGTACTTC,.,TRBV11-2,.,TRBJ2-7
CASSVGDQNQPQHF,TGTGCCAGCAGCGTAGGGGACCAGAATCAGCCCCAGCATTTT,.,TRBV9,.,TRBJ1-5
CASQIHPGAEAFF,TGTGCCAGCCAGATCCATCCAGGTGCTGAAGCTTTCTTT,.,TRBV27,.,TRBJ1-1
CASSVVGTGGSNTEAFF,TGTGCCAGCAGCGTAGTTGGGACAGGGGGTTCCAACACTGAAGCTTTCTTT,TRBD1,TRBV9,.,TRBJ1-1
CASSQDFPGPGGSTEAFF,TGTGCCAGCAGCCAAGATTTCCCCGGGCCGGGAGGTTCCACTGAAGCTTTCTTT,.,TRBV4-2,.,TRBJ1-1
CASSLPGGGYEQYF,TGTGCCAGCAGCTTACCGGGGGGCGGCTACGAGCAGTACTTC,.,TRBV7-9,.,TRBJ2-7
CASSLSGETGANVLTF,TGTGCCAGCAGCCTGAGCGGGGAAACTGGGGCCAACGTCCTGACTTTC,TRBD2,TRBV7-3,once,TRBJ2-6
CASSYGDRGGEKLFF,TGTGCCAGCAGCTACGGGGACAGGGGAGGTGAAAAACTGTTTTTT,TRBD1,TRBV7-9,once,TRBJ1-4
CASSQGLGLAHQPQHF,TGTGCCAGCAGCCAAGGTCTGGGTCTGGCTCATCAGCCCCAGCATTTT,.,TRBV3-1/TRBV3-2,.,TRBJ1-5
CASSPRAGANYGYTF,TGCGCCAGCAGCCCGAGGGCCGGAGCTAACTATGGCTACACCTTC,.,TRBV4-1,once,TRBJ1-2
CASSRGLAARETQYF,TGTGCCAGCAGCCGAGGACTAGCAGCGCGGGAGACCCAGTACTTC,TRBD2,TRBV11-2,.,TRBJ2-5
CASSLSPGETNEQFF,TGTGCCAGCAGTTTATCCCCGGGGGAGACCAATGAGCAGTTCTTC,.,TRBV27,once,TRBJ2-1
CASSSTTSGGVTDTQYF,TGTGCCAGCAGCTCAACGACTAGCGGGGGGGTTACAGATACGCAGTATTTT,TRBD2,TRBV7-3,.,TRBJ2-3
CASSAAGENSYEQYF,TGTGCCAGCAGCGCGGCAGGGGAGAATTCCTACGAGCAGTACTTC,.,TRBV7-3,once,TRBJ2-7
CASSPRGNNQPQHF,TGTGCCAGCAGCCCTCGGGGTAACAATCAGCCCCAGCATTTT,.,TRBV7-9,.,TRBJ1-5
CASSLSGTAWGEQYF,TGTGCCAGCAGTTTATCTGGGACGGCGTGGGGGGAGCAGTACTTC,.,TRBV28,.,TRBJ2-7
CASSQGNSGGTDTQYF,TGTGCCAGCAGCCAAGGGAATAGCGGAGGCACAGATACGCAGTATTTT,.,TRBV4-2,.,TRBJ2-3
CASTDILSGNIQYF,TGTGCCAGTACGGACATTCTCTCGGGAAACATTCAGTACTTC,.,TRBV19,.,TRBJ2-4
CASSKQRKGAYVNEQFF,TGTGCCAGCAGCAAGCAGAGGAAGGGGGCTTACGTCAATGAGCAGTTCTTC,.,TRBV21-1,few,TRBJ2-1
CASRPGPGRTEAFF,TGTGCCAGCCGCCCGGGGCCAGGCCGCACTGAAGCTTTCTTT,.,TRBV5-6,.,TRBJ1-1
CASSLIVGLTPEGYTF,TGTGCCAGCAGCTTAATAGTGGGTCTTACCCCTGAGGGCTACACCTTC,.,TRBV9,.,TRBJ1-2
CASSPRGFRELVGYTF,TGTGCCAGCAGCCCCAGGGGGTTTAGGGAACTAGTTGGCTACACCTTC,TRBD1,TRBV5-6,.,TRBJ1-2
CASSLVPAEEGGKAFF,TGCGCCAGCAGCTTGGTCCCAGCAGAAGAGGGGGGCAAAGCTTTCTTT,.,TRBV5-1,.,TRBJ1-1
CASSLMDTYQPQHF,TGTGCCAGCAGCTTAATGGACACCTATCAGCCCCAGCATTTT,.,TRBV7-2,.,TRBJ1-5
CASSQLQGFEAFF,TGTGCCAGCAGCCAGTTACAGGGGTTTGAAGCTTTCTTT,TRBD1,TRBV3-1/TRBV3-2,once,TRBJ1-1
CAISETGDYEAFF,TGTGCCATCAGTGAAACAGGGGACTATGAAGCTTTCTTT,TRBD1,TRBV10-3,.,TRBJ1-1
CASSPQMNTEAFF,TGTGCCAGCAGCCCTCAAATGAACACTGAAGCTTTCTTT,.,TRBV14,.,TRBJ1-1
CASAPTGSNEQYF,TGTGCCAGCGCGCCGACAGGGTCCAACGAGCAGTACTTC,TRBD1,TRBV7-2,.,TRBJ2-7
CASSSPGQLIGSYGYTF,TGTGCCAGCAGCAGCCCGGGACAGCTCATAGGTAGCTATGGCTACACCTTC,TRBD1,TRBV28,once,TRBJ1-2
CASSLASDLDGYTF,TGCGCCAGCAGCTTGGCCAGCGATCTAGATGGCTACACCTTC,.,TRBV5-1,once,TRBJ1-2
CASSVGLLASYEQYF,TGTGCCAGCAGCGTCGGACTCCTCGCCTCCTACGAGCAGTACTTC,.,TRBV5-6,.,TRBJ2-7
CASSFRGAAYEQYF,TGTGCCAGCAGCTTTCGAGGGGCGGCCTACGAGCAGTACTTC,.,TRBV7-9,.,TRBJ2-7
CASSYSRGGSNQPQHF,TGTGCCAGCAGTTACTCGCGGGGGGGGAGCAATCAGCCCCAGCATTTT,.,TRBV6-5,.,TRBJ1-5